This T cell receptor beta chain was identified during a study of CD8 T cells in Susac syndrome. TEMRA cells were FACS-enriched, unlike CD8+ and CD4+ T cells, which were negatively isolated. RNA was extracted with the RNeasy kit, and a quantity of roughly 0.45 to 1 ug was reverse transcribed using random hexamers. The method of amplification for TCR beta CDR3 was immunoSEQ multiplex PCR, covering 54 Vbeta and 13 Jbeta. TCRdb itself ran the immunoSEQ multiplex PCR reads through MiXCR, one entry per CDR3 protein. The top ten clones hold 0.07% to 0.1% of a sample with 120,000 to 150,000 distinct CDR3 sequences, roughly 95% of them seen once. Sequencing input: CD4+ T cells from PBMCs. This TCR was sampled from a human donor in good health.

The CDR3 protein is CASSFQILYGYTF. The CDR3 nucleotides read TGTGCCAGCAGTTTTCAGATCCTCTATGGCTACACCTTC. The chain combines TRBV12-3 or TRBV12-4 with TRBJ1-2; no reliable D call. Trimming removed 3 bases at V and 4 bases at J, with 9 bases between. The CDR3 loop spans 13 amino acids.